The next 24 T cell receptor beta chains were all read from a single sample in a study of blood T cell repertoires in COVID-19. TCRdb's table, derived via immunoSEQ multiplex PCR, lists solely in-frame clones and lacks some. The data show about 230,000 clones, 81% seen once. Specimen: peripheral blood. The receptors were gathered from a woman aged 80 or over with acute or convalescent COVID-19.

A remark on this clone: Different DNA sequences within this sample yield the same CDR3. The V call is TRBV28, the J call TRBJ2-5; tentative D call: TRBD2 (6 bases). Germline lookup yields CDR1 MDHEN and CDR2 SYDVKM. The CDR3 covers 13 residues. The germline V and J ends were trimmed by 3 bases and 5 bases, with 10 bases remaining between them. The CDR3 sequence is CASSLGGRETQYF. The CDR3 coding sequence is TGTGCCAGCAGTTTGGGGGGAAGGGAGACCCAGTACTTC.

V is TRBV6-4 and J is TRBJ2-5, with no clear D. From germline, CDR1 is MRHNA and CDR2 SNTAGT. V was shortened by 7 bases and J by 1 base, with 13 bases between the two germline ends. The CDR3 is 14 residues long. The CDR3 DNA sequence: TGTGCCAGCAAACCCGACAATTCCCAAGAGACCCAGTACTTC. Translated, it gives CASKPDNSQETQYF.

This clone was counted a single time. V and J are TRBV6-5 and TRBJ1-4; D is perhaps TRBD1 (6 bases). Between the trimmed V and J ends, which lost 2 bases and 5 bases, there was a span of 12 bases. CDR1 is MNHEY and CDR2 is SVGAGI in the germline V gene. CDR3 length equals 15 residues. The CDR3 bases are TGTGCCAGCAGTTACCGGCCAGGGGAAAATGAAAAACTGTTTTTT. This sequence encodes CASSYRPGENEKLFF.

The chain employs TRBV6-5 and TRBJ2-1, with a possible D match to TRBD2 (6 bases). V lost 2 bases and J lost 2, with 10 bases in between. CDR1 and CDR2 (germline): MNHEY, SVGAGI. CDR3 length equals 15 residues. For the CDR3, the DNA is TGTGCCAGCAGTTACACCGGGAGCCCCTACAATGAGCAGTTCTTC. It codes for CASSYTGSPYNEQFF.

The chain recombines TRBV10-1 with TRBJ2-7, with 13 bases identical to TRBD2. V trimming: 0 bases; J trimming: 3 bases; junction bases outside the gene matches: 5. The CDR3 contains 17 residues. Per germline, CDR1 WNHNN and CDR2 SYGVQD (reference sequence). The CDR3 nucleotides read TGCGCCAGCAGTGAGTCGAAGGGACTAGCGGGGCTCTACGAGCAGTACTTC. Translated: CASSESKGLAGLYEQYF.

V is TRBV2 and J is TRBJ2-2, with D maybe TRBD2 (7 bases). Germline V gene lookup returns CDR1 SNHLY and CDR2 FYNNEI. Between the trimmed V and J ends, which lost 6 bases and 6 bases, there was a span of 17 bases. This CDR3 spans 15 amino acids. CDR3: CASRDGGRSAGELFF. DNA of the CDR3: TGTGCCAGCAGGGACGGGGGGCGTTCGGCCGGGGAGCTGTTTTTT.

The CDR3 DNA sequence: TGTGCCAGCAGTGAAGTAGGACAAAACTCTGGAAACACCATATATTTT. Translating it yields CASSEVGQNSGNTIYF. This sequence joins TRBV6-1 and TRBJ1-3; TRBD1 might be the D (5 bases). Trimming pared 1 base from V and 0 bases from J, leaving 10 bases between. The CDR3 is 16 residues long. Germline values: CDR1 MNHNS, CDR2 SASEGT.

This clone was found a few times. The V gene is TRBV28, the J gene TRBJ1-1; D is unclear. V was clipped by 2 bases and J by 1 base, with 5 bases between them. The germline gives CDR1 MDHEN, CDR2 SYDVKM. The CDR3 has 13 amino acids. CDR3 nucleotide sequence: TGTGCCAGCAGTTTAAGCTCGAACACTGAAGCTTTCTTT. Residues: CASSLSSNTEAFF.

The genes are TRBV29-1 and TRBJ1-4, with 12 bases fitting TRBD1. The CDR3 runs 16 residues. The germline CDR1 and CDR2 sequences are SQVTM and ANQGSEA. J lost 0 bases, V lost 6 bases, and 5 bases had no gene match. The CDR3 DNA follows: TGCAGCGTCGAGGGACAGGGGGCAACAACTAATGAAAAACTGTTTTTT. Protein: CSVEGQGATTNEKLFF. The complete variable domain, with remaining parts taken from reference TRBV29-1 and TRBJ1-4, reads SAVISQKPSRDICQRGTSLTIQCQVDSQVTMMFWYRQQPGQSLTLIATANQGSEATYESGFVIDKFPISRPNLTFSTLTVSNMSPEDSSIYLCSVEGQGATTNEKLFFGSGTQLSVL.

The sample holds one count of this clone. The chain uses TRBV19 and TRBJ1-5; no clear D gene. V was trimmed by 1 base and J by 9 bases, leaving 7 bases between them. In germline, CDR1 is LNHDA, CDR2 SQIVND (reference sequence). This CDR3 region has 12 residues. The CDR3 here is CASSIGPGPQHF. CDR3 nucleotide sequence: TGTGCCAGTAGTATAGGACCAGGGCCCCAGCATTTT.

This chain joins TRBV4-1 and TRBJ1-2; no firm D call. CDR1 MGHRA and CDR2 YSYEKL come from the germline V gene. The CDR3 totals 14 residues. V lost 0 bases and J 4 bases, leaving 9 bases between the germline ends. DNA of the CDR3: TGCGCCAGCAGCCAAGAGGCACAGCTCTATGGCTACACCTTC. As protein: CASSQEAQLYGYTF.

J is TRBJ1-5 and V is TRBV6-5; D remains unclear. CDR1 is MNHEY, CDR2 SVGAGI, per germline. The V gene lost 4 bases and the J gene lost 9 bases, with 16 bases spanning the gap. This CDR3 comprises 14 residues. The chain's CDR3 is CASSSGYVAGPQHF. As DNA, the CDR3 is TGTGCCAGCAGTTCTGGTTACGTTGCGGGGCCCCAGCATTTT.

This chain uses TRBV11-3 with TRBJ2-1, with D perhaps TRBD2 (6 bases). The CDR3 has 13 residues. The ends were cut back, 0 bases at V and 6 bases at J, with 6 bases in the middle. Germline V gene sequence: CDR1 SGHNT, CDR2 YENEEA. The CDR3 loop reads CASSLELANEQFF. The CDR3 nucleotides are TGTGCCAGCAGCTTAGAACTAGCCAATGAGCAGTTCTTC.

V gene TRBV10-3 combines with J gene TRBJ1-5; perhaps TRBD1 as D (5 bases). V was shortened by 3 bases and J by 2 bases, with 14 bases between the two germline ends. Germline CDR1 ENHRY, CDR2 SYGVKD. This CDR3 is 16 amino acids long. CDR3 in DNA: TGTGCCATCAGTGAATCCCTGACGACAGGCAATCAGCCCCAGCATTTT. Translated: CAISESLTTGNQPQHF.

This clone was detected once. The CDR3 sequence is CASSDTGTNQETQYF. In DNA, the CDR3 is TGTGCCAGCAGTGATACCGGGACTAATCAAGAGACCCAGTACTTC. The chain links TRBV25-1 to TRBJ2-5; 7 nucleotides match TRBD2. The J segment lost 2 bases and the V segment lost 3 bases, leaving 6 bases of the junction unmatched. Germline loops: CDR1 MGHDK, CDR2 SYGVNS. The CDR3 sequence is 15 residues long. Filled out from reference TRBV25-1 and TRBJ2-5, the complete variable domain reads EADIYQTPRYLVIGTGKKITLECSQTMGHDKMYWYQQDPGMELHLIHYSYGVNSTEKGDLSSESTVSRIRTEHFPLTLESARPSHTSQYLCASSDTGTNQETQYFGPGTRLLVL.

The chain joins TRBV6-5 to TRBJ1-1; the match to TRBD1 covers 7 bases. Germline V CDR1 and CDR2: MNHEY, SVGAGI. Trimming at V came to 6 bases and at J to 6 bases, leaving 7 bases not matched to a gene. This CDR3 region has 13 residues. In DNA, the CDR3 is TGTGCCAGCAGCCGACAGGGAGGAGCTGAAGCTTTCTTT. Translating it yields CASSRQGGAEAFF.

The J gene is TRBJ1-2, the V gene TRBV18; D is uncertain. The CDR3 length is 14 residues. Germline V gene data show CDR1 as KGHSH and CDR2 as LQKENI. Trimming removed 6 bases from V and 3 bases from J, with 14 bases in between. Here the CDR3 DNA reads TGTGCCAGCTCTCCAACCGACGGGGACTATGGCTACACCTTC. Residues: CASSPTDGDYGYTF.

To note about this clone: This same CDR3 is encoded by further DNA sequences in the sample. The CDR3 bases are TGCGCCAGCAGCTTGGGACAGGGCGGCACAGATACGCAGTATTTT. Protein: CASSLGQGGTDTQYF. The J gene is TRBJ2-3, the V gene TRBV5-1, with 7 bases fitting TRBD1. Germline-derived CDR1 and CDR2 are SGHRS and YFSETQ. V shed 0 bases and J 1 base; nucleotides not matched to a gene: 2. The CDR3 has 15 amino acids.

V gene TRBV7-2 combines with J gene TRBJ2-1, with 15 bases aligning to TRBD2. The CDR3 runs 16 residues. J gave up 6 bases and V 5 bases, and 5 bases lay outside the gene matches. Germline assignment: CDR1 SGHTA and CDR2 FQGNSA. CDR3 DNA sequence: TGTGCCAGCAGCGCCGCGGGACTAGCGGGAGGCAATGAGCAGTTCTTC. Translated, it gives CASSAAGLAGGNEQFF.

The chain is built from TRBV10-2 and TRBJ1-3; D perhaps matches TRBD1 (5 bases). CDR1 is WSHSY, CDR2 SAAADI, per germline. V lost 4 bases and J lost 0, with 10 bases in between. CDR3 length: 15 amino acids. CDR3 amino acids: CASSGGVISGNTIYF. CDR3 nucleotide sequence: TGCGCCAGCAGTGGGGGGGTCATCTCTGGAAACACCATATATTTT.

Points on this clone: This sample includes further DNA sequences coding for the same CDR3. V is TRBV6-5 and J is TRBJ2-3; 12 bases align to TRBD2. Per the germline V gene, CDR1 is MNHEY and CDR2 is SVGAGI. The junction had 4 bases not matched to a gene; V was cut back by 2 bases and J by 4 bases. This CDR3 contains 16 residues. The CDR3 protein is CASSYTGLAGADTQYF. The CDR3 DNA sequence: TGTGCCAGCAGTTACACGGGACTAGCGGGCGCAGATACGCAGTATTTT.

This clone was picked up a small number of times. The chain has TRBV7-2 and TRBJ1-2; D is uncertain. This CDR3 has 14 residues. Germline-derived CDR1 and CDR2 are SGHTA and FQGNSA. V was cut by 2 bases and J by 4 bases, with 11 bases left in between. In DNA form, the CDR3 reads TGTGCCAGCAGCTTATCCAGAAACGCCTATGGCTACACCTTC. Its translation is CASSLSRNAYGYTF.

The genes are TRBV9 and TRBJ2-7; D is unclear. The germline CDR1 and CDR2 sequences are SGDLS and YYNGEE. The CDR3 spans 15 residues. The germline V and J ends were trimmed by 0 bases and 1 base, with 11 bases remaining between them. This chain's CDR3 is CASSVGGTQSYEQYF. The CDR3 DNA sequence: TGTGCCAGCAGCGTAGGCGGCACCCAATCCTACGAGCAGTACTTC.

The chain combines TRBV18 with TRBJ2-5; possible D gene TRBD1, 6 bases. V lost 3 bases and J 5 bases, leaving 16 bases between the germline ends. Per germline, CDR1 KGHSH and CDR2 LQKENI. CDR3 size: 15 residues. The CDR3 sequence is CASSPVGRGGETQYF. The CDR3 DNA is TGTGCCAGCTCACCGGTCGGCAGGGGTGGTGAGACCCAGTACTTC.